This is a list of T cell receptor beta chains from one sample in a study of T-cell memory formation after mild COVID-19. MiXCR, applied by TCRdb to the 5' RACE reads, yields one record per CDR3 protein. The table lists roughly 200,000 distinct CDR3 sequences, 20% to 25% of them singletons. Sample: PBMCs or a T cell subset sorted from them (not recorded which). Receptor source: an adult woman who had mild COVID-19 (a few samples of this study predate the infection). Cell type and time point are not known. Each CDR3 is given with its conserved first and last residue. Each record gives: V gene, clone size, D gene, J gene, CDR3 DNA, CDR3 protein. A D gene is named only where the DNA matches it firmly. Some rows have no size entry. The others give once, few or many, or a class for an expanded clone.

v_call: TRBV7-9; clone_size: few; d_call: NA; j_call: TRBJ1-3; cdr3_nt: TGTGCCAGCAGCGCCGACAGCAGCTCTGGAAACACCATATATTTT; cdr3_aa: CASSADSSSGNTIYF
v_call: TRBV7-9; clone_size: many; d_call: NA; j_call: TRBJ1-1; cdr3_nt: TGTGCCAGCAGCTTGTCAGGGAACACTGAAGCTTTCTTT; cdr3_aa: CASSLSGNTEAFF
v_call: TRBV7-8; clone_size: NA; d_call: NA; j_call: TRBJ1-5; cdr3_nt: TGTGCCAGCAGCTTATACAGTAGCAATCAGCCCCAGCATTTT; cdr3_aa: CASSLYSSNQPQHF
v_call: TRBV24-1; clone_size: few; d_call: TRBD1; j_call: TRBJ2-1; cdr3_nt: TGTGCCACCAGTGGGGCGGACAGGGTAGTGTCCTACAATGAGCAGTTCTTC; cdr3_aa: CATSGADRVVSYNEQFF
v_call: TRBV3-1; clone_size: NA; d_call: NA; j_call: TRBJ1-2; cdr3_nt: TGTGCCAGCAGCCAAGAAGGTCAGGTCGGCGATGGCTACACCTTC; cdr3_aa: CASSQEGQVGDGYTF
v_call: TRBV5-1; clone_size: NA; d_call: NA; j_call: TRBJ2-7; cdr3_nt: TGCGCCAGCAGCTTGTCGGACGGGTCCTACGAGCAGTACTTC; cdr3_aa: CASSLSDGSYEQYF
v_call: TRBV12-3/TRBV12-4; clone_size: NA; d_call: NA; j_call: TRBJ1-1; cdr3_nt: TGTGCCAGCAGTTCAGGGGTACGAACTGAAGCTTTCTTT; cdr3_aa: CASSSGVRTEAFF
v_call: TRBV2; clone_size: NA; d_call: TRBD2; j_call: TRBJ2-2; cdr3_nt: TGTGCCAGCAGTGGGACTAGCGGGATCAACACCGGGGAGCTGTTTTTT; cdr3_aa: CASSGTSGINTGELFF
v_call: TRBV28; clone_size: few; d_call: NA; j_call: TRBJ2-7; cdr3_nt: TGTGCCAGCAGTTTCTCGCCTGGGGGAGCCCTCTTTTACGAGCAGTACTTC; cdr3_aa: CASSFSPGGALFYEQYF
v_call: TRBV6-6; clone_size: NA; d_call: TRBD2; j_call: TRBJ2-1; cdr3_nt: TGTGCCAGCAGTTCTATGGGACTAGCGGGGTACAATGAGCAGTTCTTC; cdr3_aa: CASSSMGLAGYNEQFF
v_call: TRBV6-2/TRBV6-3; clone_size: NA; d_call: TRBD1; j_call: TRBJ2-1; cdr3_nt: TGTGCCAGCAGGAAGGGGGCGTATGAGCAGTTCTTC; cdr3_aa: CASRKGAYEQFF
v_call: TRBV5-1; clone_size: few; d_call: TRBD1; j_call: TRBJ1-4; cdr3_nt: TGCGCCAGCAGCGGATGGACAGGAGGGACAGAGGAAAAACTGTTTTTT; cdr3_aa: CASSGWTGGTEEKLFF
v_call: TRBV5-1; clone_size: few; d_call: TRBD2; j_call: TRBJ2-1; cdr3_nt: TGCGCCAGCAGCTGGTTGAGGGGACTAGCGTACCATGAGCAGTTCTTC; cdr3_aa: CASSWLRGLAYHEQFF
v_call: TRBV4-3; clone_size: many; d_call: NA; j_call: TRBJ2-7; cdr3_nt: TGCGCCAGCAGCCAAGATTGGGCCGCCTACGAGCAGTACTTC; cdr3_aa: CASSQDWAAYEQYF
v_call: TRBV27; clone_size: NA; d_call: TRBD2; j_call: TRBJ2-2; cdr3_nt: TGTGCCAGCATCCCCCACTCTGGACTAGCGGGGATAAACACCGGGGAGCTGTTTTTT; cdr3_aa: CASIPHSGLAGINTGELFF
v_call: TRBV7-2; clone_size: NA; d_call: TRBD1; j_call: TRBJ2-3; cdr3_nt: TGTGCCAGCAGCTTCCCCCAGGGGGCGGTGAGGGCAGATACGCAGTATTTT; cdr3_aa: CASSFPQGAVRADTQYF
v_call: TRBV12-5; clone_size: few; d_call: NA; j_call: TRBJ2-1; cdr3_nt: TGTGCTAGTGGGCGCCCCGGAGGGGAGTCCTACAATGAGCAGTTCTTC; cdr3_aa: CASGRPGGESYNEQFF
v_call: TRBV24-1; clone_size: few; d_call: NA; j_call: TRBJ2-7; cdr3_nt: TGTGCCACCAGTGATGCGACTTTCGCTTACGAGCAGTACTTC; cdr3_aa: CATSDATFAYEQYF
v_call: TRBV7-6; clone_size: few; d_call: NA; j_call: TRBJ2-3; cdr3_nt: TGTGCCAGCAGCTTAGCTAGCGGAGCTAGCACAGATACGCAGTATTTT; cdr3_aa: CASSLASGASTDTQYF
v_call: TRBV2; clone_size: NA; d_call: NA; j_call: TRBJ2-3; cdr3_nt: TGTGCCAGCAGTGTCAAGTATTTT; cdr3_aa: CASSVKYF
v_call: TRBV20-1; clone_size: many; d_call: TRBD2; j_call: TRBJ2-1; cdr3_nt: TGCAGTGCGATGGGACTAGCTCCCAATGAGCAGTTCTTC; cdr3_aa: CSAMGLAPNEQFF
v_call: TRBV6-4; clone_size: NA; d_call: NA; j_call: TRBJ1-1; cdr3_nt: TGTGCCAGCAGTGACTCGGAAAACACTGAAGCTTTCTTT; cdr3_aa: CASSDSENTEAFF
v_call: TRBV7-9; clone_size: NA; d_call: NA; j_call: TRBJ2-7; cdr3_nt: TGTGCCAGCAGCCCCCCAGCCGGGAGCTACGAGCAGTACTTC; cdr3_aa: CASSPPAGSYEQYF
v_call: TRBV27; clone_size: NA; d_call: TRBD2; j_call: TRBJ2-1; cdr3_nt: TGTGCCAGCAGTTTAGCGGGAGGGGAAATCAATGAGCAGTTCTTC; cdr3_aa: CASSLAGGEINEQFF
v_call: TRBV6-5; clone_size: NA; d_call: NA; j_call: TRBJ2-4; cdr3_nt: TGTGCCAGCAGCCACAAGACAGACAAAAACATTCAGTACTTC; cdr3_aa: CASSHKTDKNIQYF
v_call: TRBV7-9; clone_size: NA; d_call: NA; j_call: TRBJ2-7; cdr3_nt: TGTGCCAGCAGCTCACCGCCCGGGACTCCCACCTACGAGCAGTACTTC; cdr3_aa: CASSSPPGTPTYEQYF
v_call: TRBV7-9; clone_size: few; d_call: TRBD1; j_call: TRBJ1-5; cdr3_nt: TGTGCCAGCAGCTTAGGACAGGGGTTACAGAGCAATCAGCCCCAGCATTTT; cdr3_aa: CASSLGQGLQSNQPQHF
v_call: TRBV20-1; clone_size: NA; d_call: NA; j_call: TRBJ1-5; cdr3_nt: TGCAGTGCTATGGCAGGGTGGGAGAGCAATCAGCCCCAGCATTTT; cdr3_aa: CSAMAGWESNQPQHF
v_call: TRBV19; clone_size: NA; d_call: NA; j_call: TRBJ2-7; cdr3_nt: TGTGCCAGTAGTATTAGCCAGGGGACCACCGAGCAGTACTTC; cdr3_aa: CASSISQGTTEQYF
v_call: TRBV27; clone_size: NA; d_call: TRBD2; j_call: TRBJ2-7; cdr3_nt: TGTGCCAGCAGTTTAGTGGCGGGGGGCTCCTACGAGCAGTACTTC; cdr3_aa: CASSLVAGGSYEQYF
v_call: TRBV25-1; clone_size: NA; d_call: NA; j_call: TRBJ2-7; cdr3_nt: TGTGCCAGCAGTGGACCGGGTCTTTACGAGCAGTACTTC; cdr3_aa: CASSGPGLYEQYF
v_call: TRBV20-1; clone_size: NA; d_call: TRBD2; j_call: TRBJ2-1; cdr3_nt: TGCAGTGCTAGAGATGGGGTCAGCGGGGGGGCGTACAATGAGCAGTTCTTC; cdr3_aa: CSARDGVSGGAYNEQFF
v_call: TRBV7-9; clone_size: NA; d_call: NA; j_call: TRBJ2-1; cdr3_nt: TGTGCCAGCAGCGTACCCAGGGGAAGCTCCTACAATGAGCAGTTCTTC; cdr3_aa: CASSVPRGSSYNEQFF
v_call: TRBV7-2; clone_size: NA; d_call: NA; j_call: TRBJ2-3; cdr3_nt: TGTGCCAGCAGCTTAGGAGGGGCAGGCACAGATACGCAGTATTTT; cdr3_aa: CASSLGGAGTDTQYF
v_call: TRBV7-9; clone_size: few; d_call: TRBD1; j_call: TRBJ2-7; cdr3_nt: TGTGCCAGCAGCGCCCCCCGGGGACAGGGATCCTACGAGCAGTACTTC; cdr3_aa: CASSAPRGQGSYEQYF
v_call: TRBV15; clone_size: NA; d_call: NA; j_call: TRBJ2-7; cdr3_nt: TGTGCCACCAGCAGAGATCAGGGGGGGGCCCACGAGCAGTACTTC; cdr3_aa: CATSRDQGGAHEQYF
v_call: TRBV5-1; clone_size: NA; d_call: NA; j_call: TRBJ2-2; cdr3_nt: TGCGCCAGCAATCCGGGAGTTGGGGTGGACACCGGGGAGCTGTTTTTT; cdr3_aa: CASNPGVGVDTGELFF
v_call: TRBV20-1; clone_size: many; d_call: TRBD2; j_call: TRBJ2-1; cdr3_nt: TGCAGAACTAGACTAGCGGGCTCCTACAATGAGCAGTTCTTC; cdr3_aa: CRTRLAGSYNEQFF
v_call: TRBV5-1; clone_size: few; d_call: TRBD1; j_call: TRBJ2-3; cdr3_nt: TGCGCCAGCAAGGGACAGTCAGTTGCAGATACGCAGTATTTT; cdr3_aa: CASKGQSVADTQYF